The clone carrying this TCR beta chain was observed a single time. Its ends do not fully match the called genes, so a read error is possible. Libraries were prepared by immunoSEQ multiplex PCR; TCRdb keeps only in-frame clonotypes and omits some of them. The sample lists about 80,000 clones; around 85% were seen once. This record comes from a study of blood T cell repertoires in COVID-19. Study at large: The samples span acute and convalescent COVID-19 from the United States, Italy and Spain. T cells, B-cell-depleted T cells, or PBMCs supplied cDNA or gDNA.

The germline CDR1 and CDR2 sequences are SSHAT and FNYEAQ (reference sequence). This CDR3 has 15 amino acids. The sequence was obtained from a man in his fifties with COVID-19, enrolled during active disease. V usage is TRBV7-7 and J usage is TRBJ2-1, with a possible D match to TRBD1 (5 bases). The specimen was peripheral blood. The CDR3 DNA reads as TGTGCTAGCAGCCTTGGGGCCGCAAGGGGCAATGAGCAGTTCTTC. Translated, it gives CASSLGAARGNEQFF.